These T cell receptor beta chains were read from a single sample in a study of blood T cells in healthy people across ages. Via MiXCR, TCRdb re-called the 5' RACE reads, giving one row per CDR3 protein. This table has some 1.7 million distinct CDR3 sequences, roughly 27% appearing once. The sample was blood. These receptor sequences come from a woman aged 30 to 39 in good health. The CDR3 runs from the conserved cysteine through the conserved F or W. Each record gives: V gene, D gene, J gene, clone size, CDR3 protein, CDR3 DNA. D genes are given only for firm matches. Clone size is given for some rows only: seen once, a few or many times, or a class if the clone is expanded.

TRBV4-3	.	TRBJ1-2	few	CASSQESHVGFGYTF	TGCGCCAGCAGCCAAGAATCTCATGTGGGGTTCGGCTACACCTTC
TRBV20-1	TRBD2	TRBJ2-1	few	CSARSGGGFSWGNEQFF	TGCAGTGCTAGATCCGGGGGGGGGTTTAGTTGGGGTAATGAGCAGTTCTTC
TRBV5-1	.	TRBJ1-1	few	CASSLALGPSTEAFF	TGCGCCAGCAGCTTGGCCTTAGGGCCGAGCACTGAAGCTTTCTTT
TRBV10-3	.	TRBJ2-3	.	CAISEGRASTDTQYF	TGTGCCATCAGTGAGGGGCGGGCATCCACAGATACGCAGTATTTT
TRBV3-1	.	TRBJ2-7	.	CASSRRGERDYEQYF	TGTGCCAGCAGCCGGCGAGGGGAGAGGGACTACGAGCAGTACTTC
TRBV20-1	.	TRBJ1-5	many	CSARGPNQPQHF	TGCAGTGCAAGGGGCCCCAATCAGCCCCAGCATTTT
TRBV5-6	.	TRBJ2-3	.	CASSSGRAPTDTQYF	TGTGCCAGCAGCTCCGGCAGGGCGCCCACAGATACGCAGTATTTT
TRBV5-1	.	TRBJ2-7	.	CASSGGRTVGEQYF	TGCGCCAGCAGCGGGGGACGGACGGTTGGCGAGCAGTACTTC
TRBV6-5	TRBD2	TRBJ2-1	few	CASSRTSGSVGEQFF	TGTGCCAGCAGCCGGACTAGCGGGAGTGTAGGTGAGCAGTTCTTC
TRBV7-9	.	TRBJ1-4	few	CVSSTDGTTNEKLFF	TGTGTCAGCAGCACAGACGGGACAACTAATGAAAAACTGTTTTTT
TRBV20-1	.	TRBJ2-1	.	CSATPGFAYNEQFF	TGCAGTGCTACCCCGGGTTTTGCCTACAATGAGCAGTTCTTC
TRBV24-1	TRBD2	TRBJ2-1	many	CATSDPSSGRVFF	TGTGCCACCAGTGATCCATCTAGCGGGAGGGTGTTCTTC
TRBV24-1	TRBD1	TRBJ1-6	.	CATSDTDRGYPSPLHF	TGTGCCACCAGTGATACGGACAGGGGGTATCCTTCACCCCTCCACTTT
TRBV6-1	.	TRBJ2-5	.	CASNIEGLVTQYF	TGTGCCAGCAACATCGAGGGCCTGGTGACCCAGTACTTC
TRBV12-3/TRBV12-4	.	TRBJ2-3	.	CASSFTVDTQYF	TGTGCCAGCAGTTTTACGGTGGATACGCAGTATTTT
TRBV10-1	TRBD1	TRBJ2-3	.	CASRRDREGDTQYF	TGCGCCAGCAGGAGGGACAGGGAAGGGGATACGCAGTATTTT
TRBV24-1	.	TRBJ1-4	few	CATSKGVWEKLFF	TGTGCCACCTCCAAGGGGGTATGGGAAAAACTGTTTTTT
TRBV12-3/TRBV12-4	.	TRBJ2-7	few	CASSFLGSGHEQYF	TGTGCCAGCAGTTTTCTCGGGAGTGGCCACGAGCAGTACTTC
TRBV9	TRBD2	TRBJ2-3	.	CASSGDSGSSTDTQYF	TGTGCCAGCAGCGGTGATAGCGGGAGTAGCACAGATACGCAGTATTTT
TRBV10-3	.	TRBJ1-2	.	CAISDSRNYGYTF	TGTGCCATCAGCGACAGTCGTAACTATGGCTACACCTTC
TRBV11-2	TRBD2	TRBJ2-7	many	CASSFGLADPYEQYF	TGTGCCAGCAGCTTCGGACTAGCGGATCCCTACGAGCAGTACTTC
TRBV7-2	.	TRBJ2-5	.	CASSLGFVKETQYF	TGTGCCAGCAGCTTAGGCTTCGTAAAAGAGACCCAGTACTTC
TRBV20-1	.	TRBJ2-1	few	CSARDVRTNNEQFF	TGCAGTGCTAGAGATGTCCGGACCAACAATGAGCAGTTCTTC
TRBV5-1	.	TRBJ1-1	.	CASSLLDRSEAFF	TGCGCCAGCAGCTTGTTAGACCGTTCTGAAGCTTTCTTT
TRBV12-3/TRBV12-4	.	TRBJ1-5	many	CASSFRGSHQPQHF	TGTGCCAGCAGTTTTAGGGGCAGCCATCAGCCCCAGCATTTT
TRBV6-2/TRBV6-3	.	TRBJ1-5	.	CASSNNREWNQPQHF	TGTGCCAGCAGTAACAACAGGGAGTGGAATCAGCCCCAGCATTTT
TRBV6-1	.	TRBJ2-1	few	CASSASRAYNEQFF	TGTGCCAGCAGTGCGAGCAGGGCCTACAATGAGCAGTTCTTC
TRBV6-5	.	TRBJ1-1	.	CASSRRRGSEAFF	TGTGCCAGCAGTCGACGACGGGGGTCGGAAGCTTTCTTT
TRBV6-5	TRBD2	TRBJ2-1	.	CASSYDGRVNNEQFF	TGTGCCAGCAGTTACGACGGGAGGGTTAACAATGAGCAGTTCTTC
TRBV2	TRBD2	TRBJ2-7	.	CASGGLVSSYEQYF	TGTGCCAGCGGAGGACTAGTGAGCTCCTACGAGCAGTACTTC
TRBV29-1	.	TRBJ2-7	many	CSVGRAGGQQYF	TGCAGCGTTGGAAGGGCAGGGGGGCAGCAGTACTTC
TRBV5-1	.	TRBJ2-6	few	CASTNLGANVLTF	TGCGCCAGCACCAACTTAGGGGCCAACGTCCTGACTTTC
TRBV7-2	.	TRBJ2-5	.	CASRQEKGVGETQYF	TGTGCCAGCAGGCAGGAAAAGGGCGTGGGGGAGACCCAGTACTTC
TRBV20-1	TRBD2	TRBJ2-3	.	CSANTGLAGDADTQYF	TGCAGTGCCAATACCGGACTAGCGGGGGACGCAGATACGCAGTATTTT
TRBV12-3/TRBV12-4	TRBD2	TRBJ2-4	.	CASSFMGTRTDIQYF	TGTGCCAGCAGTTTTATGGGGACTAGAACGGACATTCAGTACTTC
TRBV6-1	.	TRBJ1-6	.	CASRVRSLGNSPLHF	TGTGCCAGCAGGGTACGGTCACTGGGTAATTCACCCCTCCACTTT
TRBV6-5	.	TRBJ2-1	.	CASSYVVSAGTQFF	TGTGCCAGCAGTTACGTCGTTAGCGCGGGGACCCAGTTCTTC
TRBV20-1	TRBD2	TRBJ2-1	many	CSASRTSGGPHNEQFF	TGCAGTGCTAGCCGTACCAGCGGGGGGCCGCACAATGAGCAGTTCTTC
TRBV29-1	TRBD1	TRBJ2-1	few	CSVGILDRGNEQFF	TGCAGCGTTGGGATACTGGACAGGGGAAATGAGCAGTTCTTC
TRBV29-1	.	TRBJ2-1	few	CSATKGPGSSYNEQFF	TGCAGCGCCACCAAGGGTCCAGGTAGCTCCTACAATGAGCAGTTCTTC
TRBV3-1	.	TRBJ2-3	.	CASSKGYLASTDTQYF	TGTGCCAGCAGCAAGGGGTACCTAGCGAGCACAGATACGCAGTATTTT
TRBV20-1	TRBD1	TRBJ1-1	.	CSARVRGGRTEAFF	TGCAGTGCTAGAGTCAGAGGGGGCAGGACTGAAGCTTTCTTT
TRBV6-1	TRBD1	TRBJ1-1	once	CASSRPGTGGTEAFF	TGTGCCAGCAGTCGCCCCGGGACAGGGGGCACTGAAGCTTTCTTT
TRBV7-2	.	TRBJ1-2	few	CASSLAGRDPGDGYTF	TGTGCCAGCAGCTTGGCCGGGAGGGACCCAGGCGATGGCTACACCTTC
TRBV9	.	TRBJ1-1	.	CASSPLQGTNTEAFF	TGTGCCAGCAGCCCCTTACAGGGTACGAACACTGAAGCTTTCTTT
TRBV7-9	TRBD2	TRBJ2-1	.	CASSLGGSALSSYNEQFF	TGTGCCAGCAGCTTGGGGGGGTCCGCCCTTAGCTCCTACAATGAGCAGTTCTTC
TRBV30	.	TRBJ1-2	few	CAWRNGGFDYGYTF	TGTGCCTGGAGAAATGGGGGTTTCGACTATGGCTACACCTTC
TRBV25-1	.	TRBJ2-7	.	CASNPGAGVGEQYF	TGTGCCAGCAACCCGGGGGCAGGAGTGGGCGAGCAGTACTTC